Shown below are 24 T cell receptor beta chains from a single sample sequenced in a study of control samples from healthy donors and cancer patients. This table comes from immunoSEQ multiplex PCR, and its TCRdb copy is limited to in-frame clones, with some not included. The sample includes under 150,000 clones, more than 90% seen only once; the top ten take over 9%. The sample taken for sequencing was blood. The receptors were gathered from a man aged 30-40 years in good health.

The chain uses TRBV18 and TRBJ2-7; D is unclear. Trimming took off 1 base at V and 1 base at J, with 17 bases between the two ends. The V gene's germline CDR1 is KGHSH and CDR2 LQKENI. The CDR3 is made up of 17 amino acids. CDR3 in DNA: TGTGCCAGCTCACCACTGTCGATACCCCGTGTATCCTACGAGCAGTACTTC. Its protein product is CASSPLSIPRVSYEQYF.

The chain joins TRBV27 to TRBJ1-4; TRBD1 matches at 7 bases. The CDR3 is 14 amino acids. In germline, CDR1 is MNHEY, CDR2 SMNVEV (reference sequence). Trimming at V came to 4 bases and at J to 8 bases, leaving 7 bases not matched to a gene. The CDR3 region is CASSSAGQREKLFF. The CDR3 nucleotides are TGTGCCAGCAGTTCGGCGGGACAGCGAGAAAAACTGTTTTTT.

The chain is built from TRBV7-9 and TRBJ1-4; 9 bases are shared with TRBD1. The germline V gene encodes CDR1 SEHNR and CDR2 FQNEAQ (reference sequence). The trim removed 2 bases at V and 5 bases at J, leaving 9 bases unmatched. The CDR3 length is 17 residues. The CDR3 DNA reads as TGTGCCAGCAGCTTAACCCTCGGGACAGGGAGAAATGAAAAACTGTTTTTT. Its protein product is CASSLTLGTGRNEKLFF.

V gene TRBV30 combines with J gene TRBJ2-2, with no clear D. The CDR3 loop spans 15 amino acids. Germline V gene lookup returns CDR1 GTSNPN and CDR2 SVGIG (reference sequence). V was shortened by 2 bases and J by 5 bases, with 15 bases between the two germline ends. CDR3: CAWSPPSSRTGELFF. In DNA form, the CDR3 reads TGTGCCTGGAGTCCACCCAGTTCGAGGACCGGGGAGCTGTTTTTT.

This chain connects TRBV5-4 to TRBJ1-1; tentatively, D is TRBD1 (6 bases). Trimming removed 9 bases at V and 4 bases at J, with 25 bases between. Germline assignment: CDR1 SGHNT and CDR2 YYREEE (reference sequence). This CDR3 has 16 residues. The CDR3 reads CATSPALGARGTEAFF. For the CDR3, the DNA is TGTGCCACCTCCCCAGCCCTGGGGGCGCGGGGCACTGAAGCTTTCTTT.

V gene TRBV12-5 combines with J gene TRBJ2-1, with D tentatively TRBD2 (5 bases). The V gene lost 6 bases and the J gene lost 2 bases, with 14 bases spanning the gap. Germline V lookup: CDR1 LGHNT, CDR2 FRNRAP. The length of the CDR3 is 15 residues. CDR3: CASGPGWETYNEQFF. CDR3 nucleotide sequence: TGTGCTAGTGGCCCTGGCTGGGAGACCTACAATGAGCAGTTCTTC.

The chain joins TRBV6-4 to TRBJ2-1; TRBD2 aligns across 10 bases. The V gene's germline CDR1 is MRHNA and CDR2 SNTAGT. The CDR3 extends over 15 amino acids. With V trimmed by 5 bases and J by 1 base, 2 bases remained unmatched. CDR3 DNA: TGTGCCAGCAGTTCAGCGGGAGGGTCCTACAATGAGCAGTTCTTC. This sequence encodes CASSSAGGSYNEQFF.

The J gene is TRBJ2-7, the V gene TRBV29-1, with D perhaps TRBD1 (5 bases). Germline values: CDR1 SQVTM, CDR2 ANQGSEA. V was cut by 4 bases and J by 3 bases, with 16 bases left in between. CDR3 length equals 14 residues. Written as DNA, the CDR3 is TGCAGCGTTGTTTCTATTGGGGCTATCTACGAGCAGTACTTC. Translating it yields CSVVSIGAIYEQYF.

CDR3 residues: CATSDAGAGIYNEQFF. CDR3 bases: TGTGCCACCAGTGATGCGGGGGCCGGAATCTACAATGAGCAGTTCTTC. The V gene is TRBV24-1, the J gene TRBJ2-1, with a weak D call TRBD2 (7 bases). The V gene lost 3 bases and the J gene lost 3 bases, with 14 bases spanning the gap. The CDR3 has 16 amino acids. CDR1 and CDR2 from the germline V gene are KGHDR and SFDVKD.

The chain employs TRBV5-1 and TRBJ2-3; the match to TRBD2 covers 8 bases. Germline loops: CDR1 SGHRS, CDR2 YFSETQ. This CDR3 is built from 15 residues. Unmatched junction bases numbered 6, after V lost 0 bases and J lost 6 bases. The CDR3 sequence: CASSLATSGLDTQYF. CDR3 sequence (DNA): TGCGCCAGCAGCTTGGCCACTAGCGGCTTGGATACGCAGTATTTT.

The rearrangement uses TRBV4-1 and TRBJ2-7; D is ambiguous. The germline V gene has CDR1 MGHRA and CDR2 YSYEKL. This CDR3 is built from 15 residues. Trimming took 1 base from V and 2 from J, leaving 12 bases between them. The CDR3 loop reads CASSQGRAPTYEQYF. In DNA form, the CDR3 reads TGCGCCAGCAGCCAAGGTCGAGCACCTACCTACGAGCAGTACTTC.

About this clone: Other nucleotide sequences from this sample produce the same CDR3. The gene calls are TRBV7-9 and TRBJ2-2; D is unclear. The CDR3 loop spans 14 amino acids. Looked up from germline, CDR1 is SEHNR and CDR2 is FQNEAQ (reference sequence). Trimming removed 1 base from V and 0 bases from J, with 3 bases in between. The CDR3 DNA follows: TGTGCCAGCAGCTTAGGAACGAACACCGGGGAGCTGTTTTTT. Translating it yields CASSLGTNTGELFF.

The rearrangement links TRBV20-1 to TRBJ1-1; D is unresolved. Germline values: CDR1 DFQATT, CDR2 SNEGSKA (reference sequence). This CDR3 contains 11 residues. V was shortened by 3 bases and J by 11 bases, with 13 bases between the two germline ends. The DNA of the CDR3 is TGCAGTGCTAGTAACAGCTTGCGGGCTTTCTTT. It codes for CSASNSLRAFF.

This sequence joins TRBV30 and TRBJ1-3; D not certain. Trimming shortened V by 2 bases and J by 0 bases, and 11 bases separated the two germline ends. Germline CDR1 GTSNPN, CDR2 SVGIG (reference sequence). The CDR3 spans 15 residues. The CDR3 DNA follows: TGTGCCTGGAGTTTGGAAGGCTTCTCTGGAAACACCATATATTTT. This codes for CAWSLEGFSGNTIYF.

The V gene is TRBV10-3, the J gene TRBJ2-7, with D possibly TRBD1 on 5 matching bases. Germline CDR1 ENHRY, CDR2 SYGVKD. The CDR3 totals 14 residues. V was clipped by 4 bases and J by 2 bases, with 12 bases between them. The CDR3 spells CAISAQGIPYEQYF. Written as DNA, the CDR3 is TGTGCCATCAGTGCCCAGGGTATCCCCTACGAGCAGTACTTC.

This CDR3 reads CASSPRPVAGAVKRLNTEAFF. The CDR3 bases are TGTGCCAGCTCACCTAGACCGGTGGCAGGGGCCGTAAAAAGATTGAACACTGAAGCTTTCTTT. The V and J genes are TRBV18 and TRBJ1-1; D might be TRBD1 (6 bases). V was shortened by 3 bases and J by 0 bases, with 29 bases between the two germline ends. The CDR3 runs 21 residues. Per germline, CDR1 KGHSH and CDR2 LQKENI.

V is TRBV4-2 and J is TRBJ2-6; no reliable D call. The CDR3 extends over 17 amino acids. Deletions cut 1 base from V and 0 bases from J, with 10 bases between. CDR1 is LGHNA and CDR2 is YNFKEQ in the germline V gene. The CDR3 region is CASSQGRSSSGANVLTF. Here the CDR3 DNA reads TGTGCCAGCAGCCAAGGTCGATCTAGCTCTGGGGCCAACGTCCTGACTTTC.

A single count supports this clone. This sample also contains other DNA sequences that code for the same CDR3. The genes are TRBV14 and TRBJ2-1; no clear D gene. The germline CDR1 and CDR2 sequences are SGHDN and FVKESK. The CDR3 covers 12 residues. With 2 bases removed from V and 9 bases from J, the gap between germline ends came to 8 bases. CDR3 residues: CASSQRVPEQFF. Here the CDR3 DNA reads TGTGCCAGCAGCCAACGGGTTCCTGAGCAGTTCTTC.

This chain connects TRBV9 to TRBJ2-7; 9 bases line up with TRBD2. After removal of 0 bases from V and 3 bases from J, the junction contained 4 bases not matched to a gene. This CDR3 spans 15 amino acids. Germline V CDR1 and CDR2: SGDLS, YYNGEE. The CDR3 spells CASSVEAGGLYEQYF. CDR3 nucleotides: TGTGCCAGCAGCGTAGAAGCGGGAGGACTCTACGAGCAGTACTTC. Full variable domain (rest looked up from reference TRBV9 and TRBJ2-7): DSGVTQTPKHLITATGQRVTLRCSPRSGDLSVYWYQQSLDQGLQFLIQYYNGEERAKGNILERFSAQQFPDLHSELNLSSLELGDSALYFCASSVEAGGLYEQYFGPGTRLTVT.

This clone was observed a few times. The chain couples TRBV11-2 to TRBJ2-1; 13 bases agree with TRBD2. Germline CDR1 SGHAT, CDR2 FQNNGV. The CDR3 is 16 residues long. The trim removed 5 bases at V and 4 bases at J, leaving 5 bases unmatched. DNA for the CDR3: TGTGCCAGCAGCCGAAGACTAGCGGGAGGTTACAATGAGCAGTTCTTC. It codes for CASSRRLAGGYNEQFF.

The CDR3 spells CASTVSWGGQGEQFF. Here the CDR3 DNA reads TGTGCCAGCACAGTTTCCTGGGGAGGCCAGGGGGAGCAGTTCTTC. The V and J genes are TRBV6-5 and TRBJ2-1; D may correspond to TRBD1 or TRBD2 (6 bases each). The CDR3 contains 15 residues. In germline, CDR1 is MNHEY, CDR2 SVGAGI. V was trimmed by 7 bases and J by 10 bases, leaving 23 bases between them.

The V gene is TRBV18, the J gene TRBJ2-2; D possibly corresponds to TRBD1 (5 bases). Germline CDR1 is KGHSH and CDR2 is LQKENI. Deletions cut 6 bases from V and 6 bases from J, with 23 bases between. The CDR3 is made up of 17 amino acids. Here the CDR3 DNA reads TGTGCCAGCTCCCCTCCTACTGGGGCCCGACATCCCGGGGAGCTGTTTTTT. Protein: CASSPPTGARHPGELFF.

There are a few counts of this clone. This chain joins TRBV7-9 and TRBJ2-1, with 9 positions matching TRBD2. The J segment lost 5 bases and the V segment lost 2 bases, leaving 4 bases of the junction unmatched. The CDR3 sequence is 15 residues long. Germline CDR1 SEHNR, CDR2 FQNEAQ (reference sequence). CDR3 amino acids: CASSLMASGDNEQFF. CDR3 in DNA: TGTGCCAGCAGCTTAATGGCTAGCGGGGACAATGAGCAGTTCTTC.

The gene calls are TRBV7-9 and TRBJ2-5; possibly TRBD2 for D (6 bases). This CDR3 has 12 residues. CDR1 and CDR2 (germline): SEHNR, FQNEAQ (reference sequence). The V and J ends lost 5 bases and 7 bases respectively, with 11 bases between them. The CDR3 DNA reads TGTGCCAGCAGCGTTCAGGAGGGGACCCAGTACTTC. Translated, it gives CASSVQEGTQYF.